Below, 28 T cell receptor beta chains from the same sample are listed, as sequenced in a study of T cells in Graves' hyperthyroidism and ophthalmopathy. Amplified regions were TCR beta CDR3 sequences from RNA transcripts. Researchers ran a first-round RT-PCR on the TCR CDR3 using the HTBI primer set. MiXCR was run by TCRdb on the multiplex PCR reads, yielding one entry per CDR3 protein. The table has 500,000 to 750,000 distinct CDR3 sequences, approximately 15% seen once; the top ten hold around 7.3%. Material for sequencing was blood. These receptors originate from a woman aged 25 to 39 with Graves' hyperthyroidism.

This clonotype was counted ten times or more. The chain's CDR3 is CASTPSDRFTAEAFF. The CDR3 nucleotides read TGTGCCAGCACCCCCTCAGATCGGTTTACCGCTGAAGCTTTCTTT. V is TRBV12-3 or TRBV12-4 and J is TRBJ1-1; D not certain. CDR3 length: 15 amino acids. The ends were cut back, 7 bases at V and 6 bases at J, with 21 bases in the middle.

At least ten counts were recorded for this clonotype. The rearrangement links TRBV12-3 or TRBV12-4 to TRBJ2-1, with 9 bases matching TRBD2. V trimming: 4 bases; J trimming: 15 bases; junction bases outside the gene matches: 16. The CDR3 has 15 residues. The DNA for the CDR3 is TGTGCCAGCAGTTACGGCACCCTGCGGACTAGCGACCCGTTCTTC. Protein product: CASSYGTLRTSDPFF.

The genes are TRBV5-5 and TRBJ2-1; TRBD1 matches at 8 bases. V dropped 2 bases and J dropped 7; count of bases not matched to a gene: 8. Germline V CDR1 and CDR2: SGHKS, YYEKEE (reference sequence). The CDR3 consists of 15 residues. CDR3 in DNA: TGTGCCAGCAGCTTCAGGACAGGGCTATCGAATGAGCAGTTCTTC. Translation: CASSFRTGLSNEQFF.

Of note for this clonotype: Given a much more abundant clone one base away, this may be a read error. V is TRBV12-3 or TRBV12-4 and J is TRBJ1-1; 8 bases align to TRBD1. This CDR3 has 16 amino acids. Trimming removed 11 bases from V and 0 bases from J; junction bases left unmatched: 14. CDR3 coding DNA: TGTGCCGGCACCCAACTTTTGACAGGGGTGAACACTGAAGCTTTCTTT. Translated: CAGTQLLTGVNTEAFF.

Notes on this clonotype: An end of the junction does not agree with germline; a read error may underlie this. The J gene is TRBJ2-3, the V gene TRBV6-5; no clear D gene. Germline CDR1 MNHEY, CDR2 SVGAGI. The CDR3 contains 15 residues. CDR3 nucleotides: TGTACCAGCAGTTACTCGGTTTCAGCCTTGGATACGCAGTATTTT. Protein product: CTSSYSVSALDTQYF.

The sample holds a few counts of this clonotype. The chain links TRBV29-1 to TRBJ2-2, with D unresolved. Deletions cut 3 bases from V and 4 bases from J, with 9 bases between. Germline V gene lookup returns CDR1 SQVTM and CDR2 ANQGSEA. The CDR3 sequence is 13 residues long. This chain's CDR3 is CSVEMAATGELFF. The DNA for the CDR3 is TGCAGCGTTGAGATGGCGGCCACCGGGGAGCTGTTTTTT.

J is TRBJ2-3 and V is TRBV5-4; 7 bases are a match to TRBD1. The length of the CDR3 is 14 residues. V was clipped by 4 bases and J by 3 bases; unmatched bases: 5. CDR1 and CDR2 from the germline V gene are SGHNT and YYREEE (reference sequence). This CDR3 reads CASSLDRETDTQYF. DNA of the CDR3: TGTGCCAGCAGCCTAGACAGGGAGACAGATACGCAGTATTTT.

V gene TRBV18 combines with J gene TRBJ2-1; D possibly matches TRBD1 or TRBD2 (7 bases each). This CDR3 has 16 amino acids. The V end lost 1 base, the J end lost 0 bases, and 10 bases lay between the germline ends. Germline V gene sequence: CDR1 KGHSH, CDR2 LQKENI. Written as DNA, the CDR3 is TGTGCCAGCTCACCACGGGAGGGGGCCTCCTACAATGAGCAGTTCTTC. Its translation is CASSPREGASYNEQFF.

The sample holds many counts of this clonotype. V gene TRBV30 combines with J gene TRBJ1-5, with D perhaps matching TRBD1 (6 bases). Trimming pared 6 bases from V and 4 bases from J, leaving 13 bases between. The CDR3 totals 13 residues. The germline gives CDR1 GTSNPN, CDR2 SVGIG (reference sequence). The CDR3 loop reads CACSGQQNQPQHF. DNA for the CDR3: TGTGCCTGCAGCGGACAGCAGAATCAGCCCCAGCATTTT.

This clonotype was detected many times. The CDR3 sequence is CASSFQGAYEQYF. CDR3 nucleotides: TGTGCCAGCAGTTTCCAGGGGGCCTACGAGCAGTACTTC. The chain employs TRBV27 and TRBJ2-7; the match to TRBD1 covers 7 bases. The V segment lost 3 bases and the J segment 2 bases; nucleotides outside the gene matches: 1. Germline CDR1 reads MNHEY; CDR2 reads SMNVEV (reference sequence). This CDR3 contains 13 residues.

This chain links TRBV7-2 with TRBJ1-2, with D maybe TRBD1 (6 bases). The germline V gene encodes CDR1 SGHTA and CDR2 FQGNSA. The CDR3 has 13 residues. V lost 6 bases and J lost 3, with 11 bases in between. For the CDR3, the DNA is TGTGCCAGCAGGCCACAGGGTTACTATGGCTACACCTTC. This translates into CASRPQGYYGYTF.

The rearrangement uses TRBV5-1 and TRBJ1-3, with 7 bases lining up with TRBD1. The trim removed 0 bases at V and 8 bases at J, leaving 2 bases unmatched. The CDR3 spans 13 residues. Germline lookup yields CDR1 SGHRS and CDR2 YFSETQ. CDR3 coding DNA: TGCGCCAGCAGCTTGGGCAGGGGGGACACCATATATTTT. It specifies CASSLGRGDTIYF.

V gene TRBV28 combines with J gene TRBJ1-3, with no clear D. Germline V lookup: CDR1 MDHEN, CDR2 SYDVKM. With 4 bases removed from V and 2 bases from J, the gap between germline ends came to 9 bases. The CDR3 spans 14 residues. For the CDR3, the DNA is TGTGCCAGCAGTTCTCCAGGAGCTGGAAACACCATATATTTT. This sequence encodes CASSSPGAGNTIYF.

In this sample, this clonotype turned up a few times. V gene TRBV28 combines with J gene TRBJ2-3, with TRBD2 matching over 7 bases. Germline CDR1 MDHEN, CDR2 SYDVKM. Trimming removed 8 bases from V and 0 bases from J; junction bases left unmatched: 5. The CDR3 loop spans 14 amino acids. CDR3: CASQWGGSTDTQYF. The CDR3 DNA reads as TGTGCCAGCCAGTGGGGGGGGAGCACAGATACGCAGTATTTT.

The V and J genes are TRBV7-3 and TRBJ2-4, with D uncertain. Trimming cost V 1 base and J 0 bases, with 13 bases left between them. Germline assignment: CDR1 SGHTA and CDR2 FQGTGA. The CDR3 runs to 17 residues. CDR3 protein: CASSLRGGPLAKNIQYF. In nucleotides, the CDR3 is TGTGCCAGCAGCTTAAGGGGTGGACCTTTAGCCAAAAACATTCAGTACTTC.

At least ten counts were recorded for this clonotype. The V gene is TRBV27, the J gene TRBJ2-5; D may correspond to TRBD1 or TRBD2 (5 bases each). This CDR3 contains 14 residues. Germline V gene data show CDR1 as MNHEY and CDR2 as SMNVEV (reference sequence). Trimming took off 5 bases at V and 5 bases at J, with 15 bases between the two ends. CDR3 in DNA: TGTGCCAGCAGTCCGAGGGGCCTGGAGGAGACCCAGTACTTC. Amino acid sequence: CASSPRGLEETQYF.

The V and J genes are TRBV10-3 and TRBJ1-2; D remains unclear. Per the germline V gene, CDR1 is ENHRY and CDR2 is SYGVKD. CDR3 size: 15 residues. V was pared by 6 bases and J by 6 bases, with 20 bases between. DNA of the CDR3: TGTGCCATCAGGAAAGACACGATAGGGTTCGATGGCTACACCTTC. It specifies CAIRKDTIGFDGYTF.

This clonotype was detected ten times or more. The V call is TRBV5-1, the J call TRBJ2-1, with D possibly being TRBD2 (6 bases). The CDR3 is made up of 15 amino acids. V lost 0 bases, J lost 3 bases, and 10 bases lay in between. The germline V gene has CDR1 SGHRS and CDR2 YFSETQ. CDR3 in DNA: TGCGCCAGCAGCTTGGAAGGGGAGGACTACAATGAGCAGTTCTTC. As protein: CASSLEGEDYNEQFF.

This clonotype was recorded at least ten times. The genes are TRBV6-1 and TRBJ2-7; no clear D gene. CDR1 MNHNS and CDR2 SASEGT come from the germline V gene. Trimming left V 5 bases short and J 6 bases short, with 17 bases between. The CDR3 extends over 14 amino acids. The DNA for the CDR3 is TGTGCCAGCAGTTCCACTCCGTACCGCGGCGAGCAGTACTTC. As protein: CASSSTPYRGEQYF.

This clonotype was recorded at least ten times. This chain connects TRBV20-1 to TRBJ2-3; D gene unclear. The V gene's germline CDR1 is DFQATT and CDR2 SNEGSKA (reference sequence). The CDR3 contains 10 residues. Trimming took 5 bases from V and 2 from J, leaving 2 bases between them. The CDR3 DNA reads as TGCAGTGCTGCCACAGATACGCAGTATTTT. Its protein is CSAATDTQYF.

This clonotype was counted a few times. The chain joins TRBV24-1 to TRBJ2-5, with no clear D. This CDR3 region has 13 residues. From germline, CDR1 is KGHDR and CDR2 SFDVKD. V was cut by 5 bases and J by 5 bases, with 11 bases left in between. In DNA form, the CDR3 reads TGTGCCACCAGTGTAGGATGGGATGAGACCCAGTACTTC. As protein: CATSVGWDETQYF.

This clonotype showed up many times. This chain links TRBV18 with TRBJ2-3; no clear D. CDR3 size: 14 residues. CDR1 is KGHSH and CDR2 is LQKENI in the germline V gene. Trimming removed 0 bases at V and 0 bases at J, with 4 bases between. This CDR3 is CASSPPTSTDTQYF. CDR3 sequence (DNA): TGTGCCAGCTCACCACCAACGAGCACAGATACGCAGTATTTT.

This clonotype was seen repeatedly, ten times or more. DNA of the CDR3: TGCAGTGCTAGAGATCTGGTAGGGTCAGATACGCAGTATTTT. Translating it yields CSARDLVGSDTQYF. V gene TRBV20-1 combines with J gene TRBJ2-3; no clear D. The CDR3 loop spans 14 amino acids. Germline V gives CDR1 DFQATT, CDR2 SNEGSKA (reference sequence). Trimming took 0 bases from V and 4 from J, leaving 11 bases between them.

CDR3 nucleotide sequence: TGCGCCAGCAGCAACCGAAGCCGGGACAGGAGGATCGGTCAGCCCCAGCATTTT. Amino acids: CASSNRSRDRRIGQPQHF. The rearrangement links TRBV4-1 to TRBJ1-5, with 8 bases fitting TRBD1. Losses at the gene ends were 5 bases for V and 6 bases for J; bases not matched to a gene: 18. There are 18 residues in the CDR3. The germline V gene encodes CDR1 MGHRA and CDR2 YSYEKL.

The genes are TRBV10-3 and TRBJ1-1; maybe TRBD1 (6 bases). Germline values: CDR1 ENHRY, CDR2 SYGVKD. V dropped 5 bases and J dropped 4 bases, with 11 bases sitting between them. This CDR3 is built from 13 residues. The CDR3 coding sequence is TGTGCCATCAGTCGGGACATGAGCACTGAAGCTTTCTTT. Translated, it gives CAISRDMSTEAFF.

This clonotype was recorded a few times. V gene TRBV24-1 combines with J gene TRBJ1-6; possible D gene TRBD1, 5 bases. The V gene's germline CDR1 is KGHDR and CDR2 SFDVKD. The CDR3 has 16 amino acids. With 8 bases removed from V and 0 bases from J, the gap between germline ends came to 13 bases. The CDR3 DNA reads as TGTGCCACCACCAGACAGCAGAGCTCCTATAATTCACCCCTCCACTTT. Protein: CATTRQQSSYNSPLHF.

This clonotype has more than one count but fewer than ten. This chain connects TRBV19 to TRBJ1-4; the D gene is possibly TRBD1 (5 bases). The CDR3 loop spans 15 amino acids. Germline lookup yields CDR1 LNHDA and CDR2 SQIVND (reference sequence). The V gene lost 2 bases and the J gene lost 7 bases, with 14 bases spanning the gap. CDR3 nucleotide sequence: TGTGCCAGTAGTATATCGGCAGGGTGGAGTGAAAAACTGTTTTTT. Translation gives CASSISAGWSEKLFF.

Ten or more counts support this clonotype. The V call is TRBV30, the J call TRBJ2-2, with D perhaps TRBD2 (6 bases). The CDR3 sequence is 16 residues long. The germline V gene encodes CDR1 GTSNPN and CDR2 SVGIG (reference sequence). V was clipped by 2 bases and J by 2 bases, with 15 bases between them. The CDR3 sequence is CAWSYGGTANTGELFF. In nucleotides, the CDR3 is TGTGCCTGGAGTTATGGCGGGACGGCCAACACCGGGGAGCTGTTTTTT. Full variable domain (remainder filled in from reference TRBV30 and TRBJ2-2): SQTIHQWPATLVQPVGSPLSLECTVEGTSNPNLYWYRQAAGRGLQLLFYSVGIGQISSEVPQNLSASRPQDRQFILSSKKLLLSDSGFYLCAWSYGGTANTGELFFGEGSRLTVL.